The rows below give T cell receptor beta chains drawn from one sample of a study of patients and donors after allogeneic stem cell transplantation. A single record per CDR3 protein comes from TCRdb applying MiXCR to the RT-PCR reads. The sample has a few hundred thousand distinct CDR3 sequences; roughly an eighth are singletons. The specimen was blood, either unsorted or a sorted T cell fraction (not recorded which). The receptors derive from a human donor who was either an allogeneic HSCT recipient or a stem cell or donor lymphocyte infusion donor (not recorded which). It is not recorded whose cells these are; they may come from a transplant donor. Each CDR3 is given with its conserved first and last residue. Fields, in order: V gene, J gene, CDR3 protein.

TRBV5-1	TRBJ2-3	CASSNGLAGGPNTQYF
TRBV5-1	TRBJ2-1	CASSLVQGNEQFF
TRBV5-1	TRBJ2-7	CASSFTRPGAYEQYF
TRBV7-8	TRBJ2-7	CASSPHHRGGRWYEQYF
TRBV30	TRBJ2-2	CAGRGTANTGELFF
TRBV24-1	TRBJ2-1	CATGAVDYNEQFF
TRBV27	TRBJ1-1	CASSWAANTEAFF
TRBV3-1	TRBJ2-1	CASSQDSGGFYNEQFF
TRBV20-1	TRBJ2-5	CSARDGLGPQETQYF
TRBV6-2/TRBV6-3	TRBJ2-7	CASSDSDPYRDEQYF
TRBV13	TRBJ1-2	CASSLGQQSPLTF
TRBV29-1	TRBJ2-7	CSAKRGGFHEQYF
TRBV7-2	TRBJ1-1	CASSWDRGLRDAFF
TRBV12-3/TRBV12-4	TRBJ2-3	CASTPMGRGNTDTQYF
TRBV20-1	TRBJ2-7	CSARPDRGRYEQYF
TRBV11-3	TRBJ2-2	CASSLGVAASTGELFF
TRBV20-1	TRBJ1-2	CSARLEDRDGYTF
TRBV4-3	TRBJ2-1	CASSQDPQGDNEQFF
TRBV21-1	TRBJ2-1	CASSNTYWREEVLSYNEQFF
TRBV20-1	TRBJ2-3	CSAQVGLAGVSDTQYF